These T cell receptor beta chains were read from a single sample in a study of spatial heterogeneity in lung cancer. MiXCR, applied by TCRdb to the 5' RACE reads, yields one record per CDR3 protein. The sample contains about 92,000 distinct CDR3 sequences, over 9.5% of which appear only once. This specimen was PBMCs, taken at surgery. Source of these receptors: a male donor with early-stage non-small cell lung cancer. Each CDR3 is given with its conserved first and last residue. The D gene is left open where the match is weak. The size entry is marked missing in some rows and otherwise reads once, few, many or a size class.

j_gene	len	d_gene	abundance	v_gene	CDR3nt	CDR3aa
TRBJ2-7	15	TRBD2	-	TRBV4-2	TGTGCCAGCAGCCACGGTAGCGGGGAATCCCACGAGCAGTACTTC	CASSHGSGESHEQYF
TRBJ2-5	14	-	few	TRBV19	TGTGCCAGTAGCCAGCAGGGGATCCAAGAGACCCAGTACTTC	CASSQQGIQETQYF
TRBJ2-5	14	-	-	TRBV18	TGTGCCAGCTCACAAGCACAAGGGCGCGAGACCCAGTACTTC	CASSQAQGRETQYF
TRBJ2-3	14	-	many	TRBV28	TGTGCCAGCAGTCGTCCCGTTTCTACAGATACGCAGTATTTT	CASSRPVSTDTQYF
TRBJ2-1	15	-	few	TRBV20-1	TGCAGTGCTAGAGGTCGGGGGTGGGCCTACAATGAGCAGTTCTTC	CSARGRGWAYNEQFF
TRBJ2-5	15	TRBD1	-	TRBV2	TGTGCCAGCAGTACCGGGACAGGGGGCGTAGAGACCCAGTACTTC	CASSTGTGGVETQYF
TRBJ2-6	17	TRBD1	few	TRBV20-1	TGCAGTGCTAGTGGGGCAGGGGGAACCTCTGGGGCCAACGTCCTGACTTTC	CSASGAGGTSGANVLTF
TRBJ2-1	14	-	many	TRBV11-2	TGTGCCAGCAGCTTAGGGAAGGCCTACAATGAGCAGTTCTTC	CASSLGKAYNEQFF
TRBJ2-2	16	TRBD2	few	TRBV7-2	TGTGCCAGCAGCTTAAGACTAGCGGGAAACACCGGGGAGCTGTTTTTT	CASSLRLAGNTGELFF
TRBJ2-1	13	-	-	TRBV15	TGTGCCACCAGCAGGGACTATTCCAATGAGCAGTTCTTC	CATSRDYSNEQFF
TRBJ1-6	15	-	many	TRBV7-2	TGTGCCAGCAGCTTAGAATGGCAACCGAGGGGACCCCTCCACTTT	CASSLEWQPRGPLHF
TRBJ1-5	14	-	-	TRBV19	TGTGCCAGTAGTATATATGGGAGCAATCAGCCCCAGCATTTT	CASSIYGSNQPQHF
TRBJ1-5	12	-	-	TRBV2	TGTGCCAGCAGTGGGCAGAGTCAGCCCCAGCATTTT	CASSGQSQPQHF
TRBJ2-7	15	TRBD2	-	TRBV27	TGTGCCAGCAGTGCACTAGCGGGAAGTGTTCGCGAGCAGTACTTC	CASSALAGSVREQYF
TRBJ2-3	16	TRBD2	-	TRBV11-2	TGTGCCAGCAGCTTATTACTAGCGGGGGACACAGATACGCAGTATTTT	CASSLLLAGDTDTQYF
TRBJ1-2	14	-	few	TRBV20-1	TGCAGTGCCGACGGCCGCCTTGGGGACTATGGCTACACCTTC	CSADGRLGDYGYTF
TRBJ2-5	10	-	few	TRBV2	TGTGCCAGCAACGGAGAGACCCAGTACTTC	CASNGETQYF
TRBJ2-5	14	TRBD1	once	TRBV20-1	TGCAGTGGAGACGGACAGGGGACCCAAGAGACCCAGTACTTC	CSGDGQGTQETQYF
TRBJ1-5	14	TRBD1	many	TRBV28	TGTGCCAGCAGTCTGGGACAGCCGGGTCAGCCCCAGCATTTT	CASSLGQPGQPQHF
TRBJ2-2	15	TRBD2	few	TRBV4-3	TGCGCCAGCAGCCAAACACTAGGGAGGGCCGGGGAGCTGTTTTTT	CASSQTLGRAGELFF
TRBJ2-1	17	TRBD1	-	TRBV3-1	TGTGCCAGCAGCCAGAGGGTAATGGACAGGGGTCGTAATGAGCAGTTCTTC	CASSQRVMDRGRNEQFF
TRBJ2-7	16	TRBD1	few	TRBV4-3	TGCGCCAGCAGCCAAGATGCCCGGGACAGGGACTACGAGCAGTACTTC	CASSQDARDRDYEQYF
TRBJ1-6	16	-	-	TRBV6-5	TGTGCCAGCAGTTACTTCTCGGGACGCATGAGTTCACCCCTCCACTTT	CASSYFSGRMSSPLHF
TRBJ1-5	14	-	-	TRBV3-1	TGTGCCAGCAGCCGGGGAAATAGCAATCAGCCCCAGCATTTT	CASSRGNSNQPQHF
TRBJ1-1	14	-	-	TRBV5-1	TGCGCCAGCAGCTTGCGGACATTGAACACTGAAGCTTTCTTT	CASSLRTLNTEAFF
TRBJ2-2	16	-	-	TRBV7-2	TGTGCCAGCAGCCATCAATGGGGGGCTGGCACCGGGGAGCTGTTTTTT	CASSHQWGAGTGELFF
TRBJ2-7	15	-	many	TRBV5-6	TGTGCCAGCAGTCCAACCTTAGGAACAGCCTACGAGCAGTACTTC	CASSPTLGTAYEQYF
TRBJ2-3	15	TRBD2	few	TRBV12-3/TRBV12-4	TGTGCCAGCAGTTTATCGGCGGGGGTCACAGATACGCAGTATTTT	CASSLSAGVTDTQYF